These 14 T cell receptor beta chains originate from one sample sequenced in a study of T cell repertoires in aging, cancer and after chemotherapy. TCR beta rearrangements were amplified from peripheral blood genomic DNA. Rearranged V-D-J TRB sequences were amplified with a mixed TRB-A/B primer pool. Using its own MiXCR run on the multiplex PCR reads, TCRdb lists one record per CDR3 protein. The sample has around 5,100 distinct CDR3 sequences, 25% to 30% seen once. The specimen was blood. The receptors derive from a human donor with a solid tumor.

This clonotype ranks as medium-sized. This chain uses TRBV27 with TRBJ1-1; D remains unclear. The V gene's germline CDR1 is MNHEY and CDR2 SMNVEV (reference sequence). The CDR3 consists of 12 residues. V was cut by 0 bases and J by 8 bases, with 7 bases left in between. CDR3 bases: TGTGCCAGCAGTTTATCAGGGCGGGAAGCTTTCTTT. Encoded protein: CASSLSGREAFF.

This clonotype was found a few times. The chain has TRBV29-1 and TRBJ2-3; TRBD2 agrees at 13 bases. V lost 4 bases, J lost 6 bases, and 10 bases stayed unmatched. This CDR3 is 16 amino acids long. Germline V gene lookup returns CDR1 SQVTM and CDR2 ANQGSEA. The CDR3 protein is CSVAPRTSGRGDTQYF. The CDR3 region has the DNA TGCAGCGTTGCCCCTCGGACTAGCGGGAGAGGGGATACGCAGTATTTT.

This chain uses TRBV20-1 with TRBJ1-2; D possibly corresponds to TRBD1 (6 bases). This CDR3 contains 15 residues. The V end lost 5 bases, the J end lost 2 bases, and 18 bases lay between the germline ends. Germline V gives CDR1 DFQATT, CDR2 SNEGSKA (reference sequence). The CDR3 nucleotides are TGCAGTGCTCCCAAGGGGGGGGGCGAAAACTATGGCTACACCTTC. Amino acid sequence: CSAPKGGGENYGYTF.

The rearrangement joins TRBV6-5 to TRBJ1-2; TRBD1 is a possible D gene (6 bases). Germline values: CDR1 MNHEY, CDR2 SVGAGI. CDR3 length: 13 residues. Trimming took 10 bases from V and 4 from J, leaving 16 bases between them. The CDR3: CATQEGGAYGYTF. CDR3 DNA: TGTGCCACACAGGAGGGGGGGGCCTATGGCTACACCTTC.

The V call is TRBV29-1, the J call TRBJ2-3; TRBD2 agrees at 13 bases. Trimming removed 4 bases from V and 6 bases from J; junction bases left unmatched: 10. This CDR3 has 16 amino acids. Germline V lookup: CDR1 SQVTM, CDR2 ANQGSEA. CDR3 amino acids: CSVAPRTSGRVDTQYF. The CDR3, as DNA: TGCAGCGTTGCCCCTCGGACTAGCGGGAGAGTGGATACGCAGTATTTT.

The DNA of the CDR3 is TGTGCCAGCAGTGCACGTAGCGGGAGTAGCACAGATACGCAGTATTTT. It codes for CASSARSGSSTDTQYF. The chain links TRBV25-1 to TRBJ2-3; TRBD2 aligns across 9 bases. The CDR3 consists of 16 residues. Germline assignment: CDR1 MGHDK and CDR2 SYGVNS. V gave up 4 bases and J gave up 0 bases; unmatched junction bases: 5.

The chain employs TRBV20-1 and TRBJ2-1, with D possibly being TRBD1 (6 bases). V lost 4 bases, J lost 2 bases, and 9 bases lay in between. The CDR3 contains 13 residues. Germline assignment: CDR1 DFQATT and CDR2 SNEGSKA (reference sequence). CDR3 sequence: CSANRDPYNEQFF. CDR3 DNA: TGCAGTGCTAACAGGGACCCCTACAATGAGCAGTTCTTC.

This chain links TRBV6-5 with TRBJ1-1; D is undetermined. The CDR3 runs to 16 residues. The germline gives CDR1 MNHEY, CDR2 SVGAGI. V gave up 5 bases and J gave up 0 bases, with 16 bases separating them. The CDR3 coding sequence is TGTGCCAGCAGTCCACGGGGAACCAGACTGAACACTGAAGCTTTCTTT. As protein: CASSPRGTRLNTEAFF.

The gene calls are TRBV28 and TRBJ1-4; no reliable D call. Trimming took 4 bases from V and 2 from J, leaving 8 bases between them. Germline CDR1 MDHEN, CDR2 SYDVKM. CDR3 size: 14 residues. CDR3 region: CASSSGGTNEKLFF. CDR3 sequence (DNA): TGTGCCAGCAGTTCCGGAGGGACTAATGAAAAACTGTTTTTT.

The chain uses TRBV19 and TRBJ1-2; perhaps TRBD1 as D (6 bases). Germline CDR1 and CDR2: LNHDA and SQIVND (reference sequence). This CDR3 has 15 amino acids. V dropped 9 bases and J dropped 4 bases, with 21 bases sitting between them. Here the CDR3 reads CASRKQGSIPYGYTF. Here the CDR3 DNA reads TGTGCCAGCCGTAAGCAGGGGTCAATCCCCTATGGCTACACCTTC.

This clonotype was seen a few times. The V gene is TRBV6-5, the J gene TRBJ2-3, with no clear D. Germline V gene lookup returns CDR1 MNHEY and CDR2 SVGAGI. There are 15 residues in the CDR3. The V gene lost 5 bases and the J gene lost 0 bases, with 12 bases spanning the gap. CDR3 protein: CASSASFGSTDTQYF. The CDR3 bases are TGTGCCAGCAGTGCCTCGTTTGGGAGCACAGATACGCAGTATTTT.

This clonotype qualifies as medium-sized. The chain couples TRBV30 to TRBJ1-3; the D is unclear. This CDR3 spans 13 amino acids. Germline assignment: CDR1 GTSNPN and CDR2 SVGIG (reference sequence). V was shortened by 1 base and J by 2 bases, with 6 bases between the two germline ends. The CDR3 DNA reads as TGTGCCTGGAGTGCCTTAACTGGAAACACCATATATTTT. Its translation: CAWSALTGNTIYF.

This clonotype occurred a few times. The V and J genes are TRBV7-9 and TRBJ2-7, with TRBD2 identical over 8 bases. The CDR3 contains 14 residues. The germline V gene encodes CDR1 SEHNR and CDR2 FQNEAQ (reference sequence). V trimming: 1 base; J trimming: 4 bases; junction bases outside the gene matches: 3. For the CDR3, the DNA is TGTGCCAGCAGCTTAGGGAGACTAGCGTACGAGCAGTACTTC. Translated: CASSLGRLAYEQYF.

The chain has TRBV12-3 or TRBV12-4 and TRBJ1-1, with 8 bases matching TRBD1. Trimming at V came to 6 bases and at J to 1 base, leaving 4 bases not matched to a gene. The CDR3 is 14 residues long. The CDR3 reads CASSLQGANTEAFF. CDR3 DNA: TGTGCCAGCAGCCTCCAGGGGGCGAACACTGAAGCTTTCTTT.